The T cell receptor (beta chain) under discussion was sequenced for a study of T cell repertoires in cytomegalovirus infection. The overall study: Matching HLA type, along with CMV infection, was indicated by public TCR beta signatures. General study findings and limits: Cumulative frequency (of public TCR beta family members) identified carriers of CMV plus the relevant HLA. Ex vivo responses were dominated by HLA-C-restricted CMV-specific TCR beta clonotypes.

TCRdb itself ran the reads through MiXCR, one entry per CDR3 protein. Of 150,000 to 200,000 distinct CDR3 sequences in the sample, about 20% were seen once. Germline V lookup: CDR1 SGHTA, CDR2 FQGTGA. Trimming removed 5 bases from V and 9 bases from J, with 11 bases in between. This CDR3 region has 13 residues. Concerning this clonotype: Its antigen is currently unknown.

The rearrangement joins TRBV7-3 to TRBJ1-6; D gene uncertain. This receptor was taken from a human donor in good health (CMV status not recorded). Some clones in this sample may be carry-over from other donors' samples. Sequences were obtained from PBMCs. The CDR3 loop reads CASSGFVGSPLHF. In nucleotides, the CDR3 is TGTGCCAGCAGCGGCTTTGTGGGTTCACCCCTCCACTTT. The full variable domain, its missing parts supplied by reference TRBV7-3 and TRBJ1-6, is GAGVSQTPSNKVTEKGKYVELRCDPISGHTALYWYRQSLGQGPEFLIYFQGTGAADDSGLPNDRFFAVRPEGSVSTLKIQRTERGDSAVYLCASSGFVGSPLHFGNGTRLTVT.